The rows below give T cell receptor beta chains drawn from one sample of a study of blood T cell repertoires in COVID-19. Here immunoSEQ multiplex PCR was the method, and the copy in TCRdb shows in-frame clones only, minus some. The sample comprises 150,000 to 200,000 clones, 80% to 85% of which are singletons, and around 7% rests with the top ten. Material for sequencing was PBMCs or T cells enriched from blood (not recorded which). These receptor sequences come from a man aged 35 to 55 who had recovered from COVID-19. Each CDR3 is given with its conserved first and last residue. D genes are given only for firm matches. Clone size is stated in some rows and not others, as once, few, many or a class when expanded.

size: NA; J: TRBJ2-7; D: TRBD1; V: TRBV10-3; DNA: TGTGCCACCATGAACCGGGACAGAGACTCCTACGAGCAGTACTTC; CDR3: CATMNRDRDSYEQYF
size: NA; J: TRBJ1-4; D: TRBD1; V: TRBV7-8; DNA: TGTGCCAGCAGCCCGCGGGGACAGTTTGCAACTAATGAAAAACTGTTTTTT; CDR3: CASSPRGQFATNEKLFF
size: NA; J: TRBJ2-2; D: NA; V: TRBV9; DNA: TGTGCCAGCAGCGCCGGACAGATAAACACCGGGGAGCTGTTTTTT; CDR3: CASSAGQINTGELFF
size: NA; J: TRBJ1-1; D: NA; V: TRBV6-4; DNA: TGTGCCAGCAGGGAGGGTATGAACACTGAAGCTTTCTTT; CDR3: CASREGMNTEAFF
size: NA; J: TRBJ2-1; D: TRBD2; V: TRBV5-4; DNA: TGTGCCAGCAGATTGACTAGCGGGGGGAACTACAATGAGCAGTTCTTC; CDR3: CASRLTSGGNYNEQFF
size: NA; J: TRBJ2-3; D: NA; V: TRBV7-9; DNA: TGTGCCAGCAGCTTTGCCAGGGGCACAGATACGCAGTATTTT; CDR3: CASSFARGTDTQYF
size: NA; J: TRBJ1-2; D: TRBD1; V: TRBV10-3; DNA: TGTGCCATCAGGACAGGGGAAGGTGGCTACACCTTC; CDR3: CAIRTGEGGYTF
size: NA; J: TRBJ1-1; D: NA; V: TRBV9; DNA: TGTGCCAGCAGCCCCACAGGGCTGGTCACTGAAGCTTTCTTT; CDR3: CASSPTGLVTEAFF
size: NA; J: TRBJ2-3; D: NA; V: TRBV21-1; DNA: TGTGCCAGCAGCACACCGGGACTCCGCACAGATACGCAGTATTTT; CDR3: CASSTPGLRTDTQYF
size: NA; J: TRBJ2-3; D: TRBD2; V: TRBV2; DNA: TGTGCCAGCAGGAACCGGGACCGGGGGGCAGATACGCAGTATTTT; CDR3: CASRNRDRGADTQYF
size: NA; J: TRBJ2-5; D: TRBD2; V: TRBV6-2/TRBV6-3; DNA: TGTGCCAGCAGTGCCGGGACTAGCGGGGGGCCGAGAGAGACCCAGTACTTC; CDR3: CASSAGTSGGPRETQYF
size: NA; J: TRBJ1-3; D: NA; V: TRBV2; DNA: TGTGCCAGTGACTTAATTAGTCGGTCTTCTGGAAACACCATATATTTT; CDR3: CASDLISRSSGNTIYF
size: NA; J: TRBJ1-5; D: NA; V: TRBV11-2; DNA: TGTGCCAGCAGCCTTAGCGGTTATAGCAATCAGCCCCAGCATTTT; CDR3: CASSLSGYSNQPQHF
size: NA; J: TRBJ1-6; D: TRBD1; V: TRBV4-3; DNA: TGCGCCAGCAGCCAGTATAGGGACAGAGGTACATCACCCCTCCACTTT; CDR3: CASSQYRDRGTSPLHF
size: NA; J: TRBJ2-1; D: NA; V: TRBV7-2; DNA: TGTGCCAGCAGCTTAGTCGCGGCTATTGAGCAGTTCTTC; CDR3: CASSLVAAIEQFF
size: NA; J: TRBJ1-1; D: TRBD1; V: TRBV19; DNA: TGTGCCAGTAGTCCAACAGGGGGGAACACTGAAGCTTTCTTT; CDR3: CASSPTGGNTEAFF
size: once; J: TRBJ2-1; D: TRBD1; V: TRBV6-5; DNA: TGTGCCATTCGACAGGGGGCGAACAATGAGCAGTTCTTC; CDR3: CAIRQGANNEQFF
size: NA; J: TRBJ1-4; D: NA; V: TRBV28; DNA: TGTGCCAGCACGGGGGGGGGTAATGAAAAACTGTTTTTT; CDR3: CASTGGGNEKLFF
size: NA; J: TRBJ2-2; D: NA; V: TRBV5-4; DNA: TGTGCCAGCAGCCCCCCCACGGGGGTCCACGGGGAGCTGTTTTTT; CDR3: CASSPPTGVHGELFF
size: NA; J: TRBJ1-3; D: TRBD1; V: TRBV15; DNA: TGTGCCACCAGTACTCGGACAGGGGGAAACACCATATATTTT; CDR3: CATSTRTGGNTIYF
size: few; J: TRBJ1-5; D: NA; V: TRBV28; DNA: TGTGCCAGCAGTTTATGGGGGCGGAGAGCACAGCCCCAGCATTTT; CDR3: CASSLWGRRAQPQHF
size: once; J: TRBJ1-1; D: TRBD1; V: TRBV5-1; DNA: TGCGCCAGCAGCCGACAGCTTACAGGGGGCTCTTTGAGCGTAGGCACTGAAGCTTTCTTT; CDR3: CASSRQLTGGSLSVGTEAFF
size: NA; J: TRBJ1-2; D: NA; V: TRBV28; DNA: TGTGCCAGCAGTTTGCCCGGTCCTAACTATGGCTACACCTTC; CDR3: CASSLPGPNYGYTF
size: many; J: TRBJ2-5; D: TRBD2; V: TRBV5-4; DNA: TGTGCCAGCAGCAGCCGTAGCGGGGGGAGTGAGACCCAGTACTTC; CDR3: CASSSRSGGSETQYF
size: NA; J: TRBJ1-5; D: TRBD1; V: TRBV19; DNA: TGTGCCAGTAGTATTCCCGGGACAGGAGACGATCAGCCCCAGCATTTT; CDR3: CASSIPGTGDDQPQHF
size: medium-sized; J: TRBJ1-6; D: NA; V: TRBV27; DNA: TGTGCCAGCAGTCCCTCGCCCAGGTTTTATAATTCACCCCTCCACTTT; CDR3: CASSPSPRFYNSPLHF
size: NA; J: TRBJ1-1; D: TRBD1; V: TRBV12-5; DNA: TGTGCTAGTGGTTTTACCCTGCCCGGGACAGACTTCATGAACACTGAAGCTTTCTTT; CDR3: CASGFTLPGTDFMNTEAFF
size: NA; J: TRBJ1-4; D: TRBD1; V: TRBV19; DNA: TGTGCCAGCCGGACAGGGCCTGGTGAAAAACTGTTTTTT; CDR3: CASRTGPGEKLFF
size: NA; J: TRBJ1-1; D: TRBD1; V: TRBV27; DNA: TGTGCCAGTAGTTTCGCAGCAGGGGGCTTTGTGGGAACTGAAGCTTTCTTT; CDR3: CASSFAAGGFVGTEAFF
size: NA; J: TRBJ2-5; D: NA; V: TRBV5-1; DNA: TGCGCCAGCAGCTTGGTTGCAGGGTCGGTGGAGACCCAGTACTTC; CDR3: CASSLVAGSVETQYF
size: NA; J: TRBJ2-1; D: TRBD1; V: TRBV6-5; DNA: TGTGCCAGCGACATGGGACAGTACAATGAGCAGTTCTTC; CDR3: CASDMGQYNEQFF
size: few; J: TRBJ2-4; D: NA; V: TRBV6-1; DNA: TGTGCCAGCAGTGACGCAGGGGACCCGAAAAACATTCAGTACTTC; CDR3: CASSDAGDPKNIQYF
size: NA; J: TRBJ1-2; D: TRBD1; V: TRBV5-4; DNA: TGTGCCAGCAGCCCAGAGGCAGGGGGCGATGGCTACACCTTC; CDR3: CASSPEAGGDGYTF
size: NA; J: TRBJ1-2; D: NA; V: TRBV5-4; DNA: TGTGCCAGCAGCTTGGAGACCAGGCACTATGGCTACACCTTC; CDR3: CASSLETRHYGYTF
size: NA; J: TRBJ1-1; D: TRBD1; V: TRBV7-2; DNA: TGTGCCAGCAGCTCCCGACAGGGGAGGGGTACTGAAGCTTTCTTT; CDR3: CASSSRQGRGTEAFF
size: NA; J: TRBJ2-5; D: NA; V: TRBV5-4; DNA: TGTGCCAGCAACCCAAGAGGGGAGACCCAGTACTTC; CDR3: CASNPRGETQYF
size: NA; J: TRBJ2-1; D: NA; V: TRBV7-8; DNA: TGTGCCAGCAGCTCCCTCCTCGGGGATGAGCAGTTCTTC; CDR3: CASSSLLGDEQFF
size: NA; J: TRBJ2-1; D: NA; V: TRBV6-5; DNA: TGTGCCAGCAGGGCAACCGGGACACCTTACAATGAGCAGTTCTTC; CDR3: CASRATGTPYNEQFF
size: few; J: TRBJ1-6; D: NA; V: TRBV30; DNA: TGTGCCTGGAGCGCTGACAGGTTCAATTCACCCCTCCACTTT; CDR3: CAWSADRFNSPLHF
size: NA; J: TRBJ2-7; D: TRBD2; V: TRBV9; DNA: TGTGCCAGCAGCGTACTAGCGGGGGACTCCTACGAGCAGTACTTC; CDR3: CASSVLAGDSYEQYF
size: NA; J: TRBJ1-2; D: NA; V: TRBV4-1; DNA: TGCGCCAGCAGCCAAGGCTCAGGAAGAGCTAACTATGGCTACACCTTC; CDR3: CASSQGSGRANYGYTF
size: NA; J: TRBJ2-1; D: TRBD2; V: TRBV3-1/TRBV3-2; DNA: TGTGCCAGCAGCCCCACCGGGACTAGCGGGGGGTGGAATGAGCAGTTCTTC; CDR3: CASSPTGTSGGWNEQFF
size: NA; J: TRBJ2-7; D: TRBD2; V: TRBV30; DNA: TGTGCCTGGAGGTCACTAGCGGGGGTCTCCTACGAGCAGTACTTC; CDR3: CAWRSLAGVSYEQYF
size: NA; J: TRBJ1-4; D: TRBD1; V: TRBV30; DNA: TGTGCCTGGAGCCGGGACAGGGACCTTCTTGCAACTAATGAAAAACTGTTTTTT; CDR3: CAWSRDRDLLATNEKLFF
size: NA; J: TRBJ2-1; D: NA; V: TRBV19; DNA: TGTGCCAGTAGCAGGACAATTCTCCCCCTTTACAATGAGCAGTTCTTC; CDR3: CASSRTILPLYNEQFF
size: NA; J: TRBJ1-6; D: NA; V: TRBV27; DNA: TGTGCCAGCAGTTTATCTCCGGGAGGCTCTTATAATTCACCCCTCCACTTT; CDR3: CASSLSPGGSYNSPLHF
size: NA; J: TRBJ1-1; D: NA; V: TRBV18; DNA: TGTGCCAGCTCACCATCCGGGTCCGCTGAAGCTTTCTTT; CDR3: CASSPSGSAEAFF
size: NA; J: TRBJ2-5; D: TRBD2; V: TRBV6-6; DNA: TGTGCCAGCAGTCCCCGTCCCGTACTAGCGGGGGGGCCGACGGGGGAGACCCAGTACTTC; CDR3: CASSPRPVLAGGPTGETQYF
size: NA; J: TRBJ1-1; D: NA; V: TRBV2; DNA: TGTGCCAGCAGTGAAGGGCCCACAGAAGCTTTCTTT; CDR3: CASSEGPTEAFF
size: few; J: TRBJ1-6; D: NA; V: TRBV11-2; DNA: TGTGCCAGCAGCCTACCTTTGGGGGGGTCCCTTAATTCACCCCTCCACTTT; CDR3: CASSLPLGGSLNSPLHF
size: NA; J: TRBJ1-5; D: NA; V: TRBV20-1; DNA: TGCAGTGCTAGTGGGGGCGGGGATCAGCCCCAGCATTTT; CDR3: CSASGGGDQPQHF
size: few; J: TRBJ1-2; D: NA; V: TRBV5-4; DNA: TGTGCCAGCAGCTTAGGTCAGGGAAACTATGGCTACACCTTC; CDR3: CASSLGQGNYGYTF